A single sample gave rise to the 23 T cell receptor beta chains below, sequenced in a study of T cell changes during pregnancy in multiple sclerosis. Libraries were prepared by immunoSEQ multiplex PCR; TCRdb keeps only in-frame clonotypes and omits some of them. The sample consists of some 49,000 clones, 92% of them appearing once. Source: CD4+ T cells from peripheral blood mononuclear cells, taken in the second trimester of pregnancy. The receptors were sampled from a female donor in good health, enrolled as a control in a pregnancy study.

In nucleotides, the CDR3 is TGTGCCTGGAGTCGGACGGGGACAGGGAATCAGCCCCAGCATTTT. Protein: CAWSRTGTGNQPQHF. The chain couples TRBV30 to TRBJ1-5; 9 nucleotides match TRBD1. After removal of 2 bases from V and 4 bases from J, the junction contained 6 bases not matched to a gene. From germline, CDR1 is GTSNPN and CDR2 SVGIG (reference sequence). The CDR3 runs 15 residues.

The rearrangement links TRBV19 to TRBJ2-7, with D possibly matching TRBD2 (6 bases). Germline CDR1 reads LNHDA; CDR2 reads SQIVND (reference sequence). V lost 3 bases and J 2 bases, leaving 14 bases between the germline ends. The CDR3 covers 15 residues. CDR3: CASSMGGPGTYEQYF. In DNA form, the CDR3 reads TGTGCCAGTAGTATGGGGGGTCCAGGGACCTACGAGCAGTACTTC.

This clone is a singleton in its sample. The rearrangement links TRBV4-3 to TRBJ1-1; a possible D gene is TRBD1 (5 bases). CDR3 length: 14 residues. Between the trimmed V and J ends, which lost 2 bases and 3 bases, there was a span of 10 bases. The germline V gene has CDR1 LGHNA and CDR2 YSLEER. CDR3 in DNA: TGCGCCAGCAGCCAACCAGGAGGGGACACTGAAGCTTTCTTT. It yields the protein CASSQPGGDTEAFF.

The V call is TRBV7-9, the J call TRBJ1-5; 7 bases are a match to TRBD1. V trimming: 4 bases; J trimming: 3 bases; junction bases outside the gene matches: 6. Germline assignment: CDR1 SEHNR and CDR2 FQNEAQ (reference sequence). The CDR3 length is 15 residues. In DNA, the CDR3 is TGTGCCAGCAGCTCCGGGACAGTCATCAATCAGCCCCAGCATTTT. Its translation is CASSSGTVINQPQHF.

The CDR3 nucleotides read TGTGCCAGCAGCCTCGGAGGCACAGATACGCAGTATTTT. Amino acid sequence: CASSLGGTDTQYF. The chain couples TRBV7-3 to TRBJ2-3; D gene unclear. There are 13 residues in the CDR3. Germline loops: CDR1 SGHTA, CDR2 FQGTGA. Trimming removed 5 bases from V and 1 base from J, with 7 bases in between.

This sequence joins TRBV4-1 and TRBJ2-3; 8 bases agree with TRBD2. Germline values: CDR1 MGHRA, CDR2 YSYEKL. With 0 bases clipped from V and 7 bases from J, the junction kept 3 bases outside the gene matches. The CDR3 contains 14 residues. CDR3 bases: TGCGCCAGCAGCCAAGAGTTAGCGGGGAATACGCAGTATTTT. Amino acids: CASSQELAGNTQYF.

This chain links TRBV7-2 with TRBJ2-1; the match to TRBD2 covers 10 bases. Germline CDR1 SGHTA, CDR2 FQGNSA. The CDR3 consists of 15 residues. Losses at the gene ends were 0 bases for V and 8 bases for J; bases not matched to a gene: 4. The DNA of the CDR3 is TGTGCCAGCAGCTTAGCGACCGGGACTAGCGATGAGCAGTTCTTC. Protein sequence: CASSLATGTSDEQFF.

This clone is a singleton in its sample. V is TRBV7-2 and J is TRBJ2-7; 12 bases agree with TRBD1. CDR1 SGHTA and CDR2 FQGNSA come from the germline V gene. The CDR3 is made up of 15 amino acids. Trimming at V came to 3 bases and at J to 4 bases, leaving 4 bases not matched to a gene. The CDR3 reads CASSLSGQGAYEQYF. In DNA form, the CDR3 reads TGTGCCAGCAGCTTGTCGGGACAGGGGGCATACGAGCAGTACTTC.

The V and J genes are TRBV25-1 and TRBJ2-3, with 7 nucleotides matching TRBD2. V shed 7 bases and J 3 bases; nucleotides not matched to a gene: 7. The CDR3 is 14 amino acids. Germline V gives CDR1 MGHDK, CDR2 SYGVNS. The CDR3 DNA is TGTGCCAGCACGCGAGCGGGGAAAACAGATACGCAGTATTTT. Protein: CASTRAGKTDTQYF.

In nucleotides, the CDR3 is TGTGCCAGCAGACTAATCGGCGGACAGCCCCAGCATTTT. Translating it yields CASRLIGGQPQHF. The chain is built from TRBV5-8 and TRBJ1-5; D unclear. V was pared by 5 bases and J by 7 bases, with 13 bases between. The CDR3 length is 13 residues. Germline V lookup: CDR1 SGHTS, CDR2 YDEGEE.

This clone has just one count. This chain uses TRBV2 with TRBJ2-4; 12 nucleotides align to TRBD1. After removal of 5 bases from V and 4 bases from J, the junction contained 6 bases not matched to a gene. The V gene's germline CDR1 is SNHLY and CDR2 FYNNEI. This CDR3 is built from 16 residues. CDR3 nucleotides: TGTGCCAGCAGTTCCGGGACAGGGGGCCCTAAAAACATTCAGTACTTC. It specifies CASSSGTGGPKNIQYF.

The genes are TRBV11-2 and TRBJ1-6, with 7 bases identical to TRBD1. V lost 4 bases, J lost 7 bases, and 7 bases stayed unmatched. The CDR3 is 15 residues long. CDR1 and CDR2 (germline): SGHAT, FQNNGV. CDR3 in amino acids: CASSSSDRRNSPLHF. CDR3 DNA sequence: TGTGCCAGCAGCTCCTCGGACAGGCGGAATTCACCCCTCCACTTT.

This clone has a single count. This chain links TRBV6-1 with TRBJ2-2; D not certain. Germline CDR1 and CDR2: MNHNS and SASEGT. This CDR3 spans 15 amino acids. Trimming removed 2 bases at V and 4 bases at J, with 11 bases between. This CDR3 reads CASSESWRVTGELFF. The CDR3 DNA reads TGTGCCAGCAGTGAATCCTGGAGAGTCACCGGGGAGCTGTTTTTT.

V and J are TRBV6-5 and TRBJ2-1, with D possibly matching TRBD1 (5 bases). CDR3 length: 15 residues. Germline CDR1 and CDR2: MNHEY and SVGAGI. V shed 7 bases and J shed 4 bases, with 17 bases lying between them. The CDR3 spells CASTPPRAGYNEQFF. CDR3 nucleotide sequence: TGTGCCAGCACCCCCCCAAGGGCAGGGTACAATGAGCAGTTCTTC.

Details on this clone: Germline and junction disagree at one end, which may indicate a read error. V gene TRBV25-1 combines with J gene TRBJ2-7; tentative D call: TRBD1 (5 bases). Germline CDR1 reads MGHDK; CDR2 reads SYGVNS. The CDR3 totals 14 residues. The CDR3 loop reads CASSEGQFSNEQYF. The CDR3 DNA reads TGTGCCAGCAGTGAAGGACAATTCTCCAACGAGCAGTACTTC.

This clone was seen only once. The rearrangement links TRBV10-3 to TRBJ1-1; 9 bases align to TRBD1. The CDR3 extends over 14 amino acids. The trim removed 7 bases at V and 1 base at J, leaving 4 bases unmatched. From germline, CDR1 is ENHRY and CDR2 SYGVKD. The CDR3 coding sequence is TGTGCCATCACCCTGGGACAGGGGAACACTGAAGCTTTCTTT. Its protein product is CAITLGQGNTEAFF.

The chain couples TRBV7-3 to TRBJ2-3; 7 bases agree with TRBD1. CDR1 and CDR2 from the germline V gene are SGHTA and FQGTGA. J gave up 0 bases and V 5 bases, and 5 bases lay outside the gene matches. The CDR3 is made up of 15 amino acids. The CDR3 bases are TGTGCCAGCAGCCGTGACAGGGCCAGCACAGATACGCAGTATTTT. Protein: CASSRDRASTDTQYF.

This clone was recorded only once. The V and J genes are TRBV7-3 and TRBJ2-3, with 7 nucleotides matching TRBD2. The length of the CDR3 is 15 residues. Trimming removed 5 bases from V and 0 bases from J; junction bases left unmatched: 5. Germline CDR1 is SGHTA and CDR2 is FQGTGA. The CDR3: CASSPSGISTDTQYF. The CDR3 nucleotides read TGTGCCAGCAGCCCGAGCGGGATTAGCACAGATACGCAGTATTTT. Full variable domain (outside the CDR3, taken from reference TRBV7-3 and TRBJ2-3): GAGVSQTPSNKVTEKGKYVELRCDPISGHTALYWYRQSLGQGPEFLIYFQGTGAADDSGLPNDRFFAVRPEGSVSTLKIQRTERGDSAVYLCASSPSGISTDTQYFGPGTRLTVL.

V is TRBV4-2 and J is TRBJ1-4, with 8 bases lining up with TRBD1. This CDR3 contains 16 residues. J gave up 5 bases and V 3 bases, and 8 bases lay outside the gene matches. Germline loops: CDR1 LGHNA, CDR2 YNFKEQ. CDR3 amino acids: CASSQDQGANNEKLFF. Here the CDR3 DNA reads TGTGCCAGCAGCCAGGACCAGGGGGCCAACAATGAAAAACTGTTTTTT.

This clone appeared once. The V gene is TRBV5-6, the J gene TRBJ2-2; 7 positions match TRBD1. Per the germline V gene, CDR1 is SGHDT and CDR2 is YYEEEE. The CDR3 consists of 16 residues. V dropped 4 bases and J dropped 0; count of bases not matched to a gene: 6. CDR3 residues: CASSTPGQTNTGELFF. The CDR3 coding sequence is TGTGCCAGCAGCACGCCGGGACAGACGAACACCGGGGAGCTGTTTTTT.

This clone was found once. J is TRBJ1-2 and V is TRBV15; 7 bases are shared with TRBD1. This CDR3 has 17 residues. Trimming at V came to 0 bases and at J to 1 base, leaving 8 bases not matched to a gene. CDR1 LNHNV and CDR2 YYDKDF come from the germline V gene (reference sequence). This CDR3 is CATSRDQGQRINYGYTF. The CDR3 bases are TGTGCCACCAGCAGAGATCAGGGACAGAGAATTAACTATGGCTACACCTTC. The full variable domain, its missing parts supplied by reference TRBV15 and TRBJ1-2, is DAMVIQNPRYQVTQFGKPVTLSCSQTLNHNVMYWYQQKSSQAPKLLFHYYDKDFNNEADTPDNFQSRRPNTSFCFLDIRSPGLGDTAMYLCATSRDQGQRINYGYTFGSGTRLTVV.

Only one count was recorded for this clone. The CDR3 is CASSLRLAGDHNEQFF. The CDR3 DNA is TGTGCCAGCAGCTTAAGACTAGCGGGGGATCACAATGAGCAGTTCTTC. J is TRBJ2-1 and V is TRBV11-2; 12 bases are a match to TRBD2. CDR1 and CDR2 from the germline V gene are SGHAT and FQNNGV. The CDR3 covers 16 residues. V lost 2 bases and J lost 5; bases outside the gene matches: 4.

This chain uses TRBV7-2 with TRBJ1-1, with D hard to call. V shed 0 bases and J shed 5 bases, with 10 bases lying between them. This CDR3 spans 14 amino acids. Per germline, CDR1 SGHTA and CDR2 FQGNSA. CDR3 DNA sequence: TGTGCCAGCAGCTTAGCGGCAGGTGGGACTGAAGCTTTCTTT. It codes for CASSLAAGGTEAFF.